This entry describes one T cell receptor (beta chain). TCRdb called the PCR reads again in MiXCR, with one record for every CDR3 protein. The sample comprises over 550,000 distinct CDR3 sequences, over 25% of which are singletons, and 0.7% to 0.95% rests with the top ten. This sample is drawn from a study of molecular identifiers for immune sequencing clone quantification. Looking at the study overall: The replicate experiment used RNA from roughly 20,000 or 100,000 naive CD8 cells. This RNA was split into five aliquots, and four of them were sequenced.

Sorted cell numbers of about 19,000 to 1,000,000, with 10%, 30% or 50% RNA, served as input for naive CD8 libraries. This CDR3 has 15 residues. The trim removed 9 bases at V and 1 base at J, leaving 7 bases unmatched. Sequences were obtained from naive CD8+ T cells from blood, with Jurkat cell RNA spiked in. Subset here: FACS-sorted CD8+CD4-CCR7+CD45RA+ naive T cells. The sequence came from a human donor in good health. Some libraries in this study had Jurkat cell RNA spiked in. The genes are TRBV12-3 or TRBV12-4 and TRBJ1-3; 9 bases align to TRBD1. CDR3 residues: CASHLDRGSGNTIYF. The CDR3, as DNA: TGTGCCAGTCACCTCGACAGGGGGTCTGGAAACACCATATATTTT.